This TCR beta chain was recorded in a study of monozygotic twins with inflammatory bowel disease. Study conclusions and caveats: IBD patients had lower TCRbeta diversity (inverse Simpson) than healthy co-twins.

This CDR3 comprises 14 residues. CDR1 is DFQATT and CDR2 is SNEGSKA in the germline V gene (reference sequence). Added by template switching were UMIs that each held a 6-nucleotide sample barcode. TCRdb processed the 5' RACE reads again and assigns one entry to each CDR3 protein, with no DNA. The sample has about 380,000 distinct CDR3 sequences. As concerns this clonotype: Its antigen is still unknown.

Each donor supplied more than 2 ml of blood. The specimen was blood. The rearrangement links TRBV20-1 to TRBJ2-7; checking the TCRdb D call of TRBD1 is not possible without DNA. The receptor comes from a human donor with ulcerative colitis or Crohn's disease, or a healthy co-twin of an affected twin (not recorded which). CDR3 in amino acids: CSARDRGRLYEQYF.